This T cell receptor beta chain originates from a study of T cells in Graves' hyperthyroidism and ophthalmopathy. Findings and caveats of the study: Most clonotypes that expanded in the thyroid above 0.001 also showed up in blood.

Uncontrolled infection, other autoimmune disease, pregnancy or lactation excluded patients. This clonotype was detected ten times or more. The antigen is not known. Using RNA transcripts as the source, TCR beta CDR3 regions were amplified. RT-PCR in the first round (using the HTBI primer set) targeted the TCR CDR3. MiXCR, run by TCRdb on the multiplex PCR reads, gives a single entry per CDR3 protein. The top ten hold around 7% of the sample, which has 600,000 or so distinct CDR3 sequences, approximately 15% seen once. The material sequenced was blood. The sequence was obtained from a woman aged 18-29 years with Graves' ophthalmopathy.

The CDR3, as DNA: TGCAGTGCTAAAGCGGGAGGATACACAGATACGCAGTATTTT. Amino acids: CSAKAGGYTDTQYF. This chain joins TRBV20-1 and TRBJ2-3, with 9 nucleotides matching TRBD2. CDR3 length equals 14 residues. In germline, CDR1 is DFQATT, CDR2 SNEGSKA (reference sequence). V lost 4 bases to trimming and J lost 2 bases; unmatched junction nucleotides: 4.